Presented here are 26 T cell receptor beta chains from one specimen sequenced in a study of T cell changes during pregnancy in multiple sclerosis. TCRdb's table, derived via immunoSEQ multiplex PCR, lists solely in-frame clones and lacks some. The sample includes approximately 84,000 clones, approximately 95% seen only once; the top ten take roughly 0.9%. The source material was peripheral blood, sampled in the second trimester of pregnancy. These TCRs come from a female donor in good health, enrolled as a control in a pregnancy study.

Written as DNA, the CDR3 is TGTGCCAGCAGCCTCACGAGAGTGGAAGAGACCCAGTACTTC. As protein: CASSLTRVEETQYF. V usage is TRBV7-9 and J usage is TRBJ2-5; D is ambiguous. The CDR3 totals 14 residues. V lost 5 bases and J lost 3, with 13 bases in between. Germline V gene sequence: CDR1 SEHNR, CDR2 FQNEAQ (reference sequence).

The chain employs TRBV28 and TRBJ2-7, with a tentative D call TRBD1 (5 bases). CDR1 is MDHEN and CDR2 is SYDVKM in the germline V gene. Between the trimmed V and J ends, which lost 2 bases and 1 base, there was a span of 12 bases. The CDR3 totals 15 residues. The CDR3 DNA is TGTGCCAGCAGTTTAGGCGACAGTCATTCCTACGAGCAGTACTTC. This sequence encodes CASSLGDSHSYEQYF. Supplemented by reference TRBV28 and TRBJ2-7, the full variable domain reads DVKVTQSSRYLVKRTGEKVFLECVQDMDHENMFWYRQDPGLGLRLIYFSYDVKMKEKGDIPEGYSVSREKKERFSLILESASTNQTSMYLCASSLGDSHSYEQYFGPGTRLTVT.

V usage is TRBV5-1 and J usage is TRBJ2-3; 9 positions agree with TRBD1. The CDR3 has 14 residues. CDR1 is SGHRS, CDR2 YFSETQ, per germline. The trim removed 4 bases at V and 5 bases at J, leaving 5 bases unmatched. CDR3 loop: CASSAGQGLDTQYF. Here the CDR3 DNA reads TGCGCCAGCAGCGCTGGACAGGGGTTAGATACGCAGTATTTT.

V and J are TRBV5-1 and TRBJ2-7, with 9 bases that match TRBD1. V lost 7 bases, J lost 0 bases, and 11 bases stayed unmatched. The CDR3 is 16 residues long. The germline V gene has CDR1 SGHRS and CDR2 YFSETQ. In DNA, the CDR3 is TGCGCCAGCCGGTTAACTACAGGGGGCCTCTCCTACGAGCAGTACTTC. It specifies CASRLTTGGLSYEQYF.

The gene calls are TRBV27 and TRBJ2-2, with 8 bases fitting TRBD1. CDR3 length equals 18 residues. Germline-derived CDR1 and CDR2 are MNHEY and SMNVEV (reference sequence). Trimming cost V 3 bases and J 4 bases; bases outside gene matches: 13. The CDR3 DNA reads TGTGCCAGCAGTTTTAAGGGTCGGCAGGGGGCCCCCACCGGGGAGCTGTTTTTT. It yields the protein CASSFKGRQGAPTGELFF.

The chain employs TRBV10-1 and TRBJ2-7; maybe TRBD1 (5 bases). The CDR3 runs 12 residues. Germline V CDR1 and CDR2: WNHNN, SYGVQD (reference sequence). V dropped 5 bases and J dropped 4 bases, with 9 bases sitting between them. The CDR3 loop is CASSNQGYEQYF. DNA of the CDR3: TGCGCCAGCAGTAATCAGGGATACGAGCAGTACTTC.

This sequence joins TRBV10-3 and TRBJ2-3; 7 bases line up with TRBD1. Germline CDR1 and CDR2: ENHRY and SYGVKD. The CDR3 sequence is 15 residues long. Trimming cost V 8 bases and J 0 bases; bases outside gene matches: 8. This CDR3 is CAILRQGHSTDTQYF. CDR3 bases: TGTGCCATCCTTCGACAGGGTCATAGCACAGATACGCAGTATTTT.

The V and J genes are TRBV5-6 and TRBJ2-7; 10 bases line up with TRBD2. CDR3 size: 15 residues. CDR1 and CDR2 from the germline V gene are SGHDT and YYEEEE. J gave up 5 bases and V 4 bases, and 9 bases lay outside the gene matches. CDR3 nucleotide sequence: TGTGCCAGCAGCCTCGGACTAGCGGTTAACGACGAGCAGTACTTC. It specifies CASSLGLAVNDEQYF.

This chain links TRBV5-6 with TRBJ1-2; 8 positions match TRBD1. V dropped 0 bases and J dropped 2; count of bases not matched to a gene: 6. This CDR3 has 16 amino acids. Germline CDR1 is SGHDT and CDR2 is YYEEEE. In DNA form, the CDR3 reads TGTGCCAGCAGCTTGGCCAATCAGGGGGCCAACTATGGCTACACCTTC. It yields the protein CASSLANQGANYGYTF. Variable domain in full (rest from reference TRBV5-6 and TRBJ1-2): DAGVTQSPTHLIKTRGQQVTLRCSPKSGHDTVSWYQQALGQGPQFIFQYYEEEERQRGNFPDRFSGHQFPNYSSELNVNALLLGDSALYLCASSLANQGANYGYTFGSGTRLTVV.

The chain recombines TRBV6-5 with TRBJ2-3; 7 bases align to TRBD1. CDR3 length equals 14 residues. The germline V gene encodes CDR1 MNHEY and CDR2 SVGAGI. Unmatched junction bases numbered 5, after V lost 6 bases and J lost 2 bases. CDR3 in amino acids: CASSQGQSTDTQYF. For the CDR3, the DNA is TGTGCCAGCAGCCAGGGACAGTCCACAGATACGCAGTATTTT.

The chain has TRBV28 and TRBJ2-1; 9 nucleotides match TRBD2. Germline CDR1 is MDHEN and CDR2 is SYDVKM. The CDR3 has 14 amino acids. V shed 3 bases, J shed 5 bases, and the junction held 2 bases outside the gene matches. CDR3 protein: CASSFLAGNNEQFF. The DNA for the CDR3 is TGTGCCAGCAGTTTCCTAGCGGGGAACAATGAGCAGTTCTTC.

The CDR3 spells CAWSVRLASVGGDEQFF. The CDR3 DNA reads TGTGCCTGGAGTGTACGACTAGCCTCTGTAGGGGGGGATGAGCAGTTCTTC. This rearrangement joins TRBV30 to TRBJ2-1; possible D gene TRBD2, 7 bases. V lost 0 bases and J 8 bases, leaving 23 bases between the germline ends. Germline lookup yields CDR1 GTSNPN and CDR2 SVGIG (reference sequence). This CDR3 is 17 amino acids long.

V is TRBV2 and J is TRBJ2-5, with D perhaps TRBD2 (5 bases). Trimming removed 0 bases from V and 5 bases from J, with 13 bases in between. Germline-derived CDR1 and CDR2 are SNHLY and FYNNEI. The CDR3 spans 15 residues. The CDR3, as DNA: TGTGCCAGCAGTGAAGCGCTAGTGGGCGGGGAGACCCAGTACTTC. Translation gives CASSEALVGGETQYF.

This chain links TRBV23-1 with TRBJ1-2, with a possible D match to TRBD1 (5 bases). TRBV23-1 belongs to the ORF category, with a function that is uncertain. With 2 bases removed from V and 6 bases from J, the gap between germline ends came to 10 bases. The CDR3 runs to 13 residues. DNA for the CDR3: TGCGCCAGCAGTCAACCTTTAGGGGATGGCTACACCTTC. It translates to CASSQPLGDGYTF.

The chain joins TRBV6-4 to TRBJ2-3; TRBD2 matches at 12 bases. V was pared by 6 bases and J by 10 bases, with 5 bases of the junction left unmatched. The CDR3 totals 13 residues. Germline values: CDR1 MRHNA, CDR2 SNTAGT. CDR3 residues: CASSPTSGSPQYF. The CDR3 bases are TGTGCCAGCAGCCCGACTAGCGGGAGTCCGCAGTATTTT.

V is TRBV6-4 and J is TRBJ2-3; D is perhaps TRBD2 (6 bases). V was trimmed by 4 bases and J by 11 bases, leaving 22 bases between them. The CDR3 covers 15 residues. Germline CDR1 and CDR2: MRHNA and SNTAGT. The CDR3 bases are TGTGCCAGCAGTGCCCACCTAGTTTCTCTGGGGGGGCAGTATTTT. Translated: CASSAHLVSLGGQYF.

The chain joins TRBV4-1 to TRBJ2-3; D unclear. The length of the CDR3 is 14 residues. Germline CDR1 is MGHRA and CDR2 is YSYEKL. The V and J ends lost 1 base and 2 bases respectively, with 7 bases between them. In DNA, the CDR3 is TGCGCCAGCAGCCAAGGGCAGTTCACAGATACGCAGTATTTT. Translating gives CASSQGQFTDTQYF.

The V call is TRBV2, the J call TRBJ1-5; 8 bases agree with TRBD1. Trimming took 5 bases from V and 6 from J; bases not matched to a gene: 9. From germline, CDR1 is SNHLY and CDR2 FYNNEI. This CDR3 has 15 residues. The CDR3 region has the DNA TGTGCCAGCAGTACTTACAGGGGGGGAAGTCAGCCCCAGCATTTT. It is translated as CASSTYRGGSQPQHF.

CDR3 nucleotide sequence: TGTGCCAGCAGCCGCGAAAGCGGGGCGGCCTACGAGCAGTACTTC. Its protein is CASSRESGAAYEQYF. The rearrangement uses TRBV5-4 and TRBJ2-7; 7 bases fit TRBD2. V shed 4 bases and J 2 bases; nucleotides not matched to a gene: 9. In germline, CDR1 is SGHNT, CDR2 YYREEE (reference sequence). The CDR3 is 15 amino acids.

J is TRBJ2-5 and V is TRBV5-1; 10 bases align to TRBD2. Trimming cost V 0 bases and J 3 bases; bases outside gene matches: 5. The CDR3 loop spans 16 amino acids. Germline V gives CDR1 SGHRS, CDR2 YFSETQ. CDR3 sequence (DNA): TGCGCCAGCAGCTTGGCTGGTAGCGGGAGGAAAGAGACCCAGTACTTC. This encodes CASSLAGSGRKETQYF.

This clone appeared a single time. This chain joins TRBV25-1 and TRBJ1-3, with TRBD1 matching 8 bases. The CDR3 consists of 18 residues. V lost 9 bases and J lost 0; bases outside the gene matches: 16. Germline values: CDR1 MGHDK, CDR2 SYGVNS. The CDR3: CASASGTGPFFSGNTIYF. CDR3 nucleotide sequence: TGTGCCAGTGCCTCGGGGACAGGCCCCTTCTTCTCTGGAAACACCATATATTTT.

The J gene is TRBJ2-6, the V gene TRBV5-1; tentative D call: TRBD1 (6 bases). Per germline, CDR1 SGHRS and CDR2 YFSETQ. The V end was cut by 4 bases, the J end by 0 bases, with 11 bases between. CDR3 size: 16 residues. The CDR3 nucleotides read TGCGCCAGCAGCCCGGGACACCGCTCTGGGGCCAACGTCCTGACTTTC. Its protein is CASSPGHRSGANVLTF.

The V gene is TRBV2, the J gene TRBJ2-2; 12 nucleotides match TRBD2. CDR3 length equals 17 residues. V lost 5 bases, J lost 3 bases, and 7 bases stayed unmatched. In germline, CDR1 is SNHLY, CDR2 FYNNEI. In DNA, the CDR3 is TGTGCCAGCAGTAGGACTAGCGGGGACCGATACACCGGGGAGCTGTTTTTT. This encodes CASSRTSGDRYTGELFF.

The V gene is TRBV5-1, the J gene TRBJ2-1; D may be TRBD2 (6 bases). The CDR3 totals 13 residues. The V end lost 4 bases, the J end lost 3 bases, and 8 bases lay between the germline ends. CDR1 is SGHRS and CDR2 is YFSETQ in the germline V gene. For the CDR3, the DNA is TGCGCCAGCAGCCCGGACTACTACAATGAGCAGTTCTTC. Translated, it gives CASSPDYYNEQFF.

The chain carries TRBV2 and TRBJ2-7; 8 nucleotides align to TRBD1. The CDR3 runs to 14 residues. Germline CDR1 SNHLY, CDR2 FYNNEI. The ends lost 2 bases at V and 1 base at J; junction bases unmatched: 1. This chain's CDR3 is CASSERQGSYEQYF. The CDR3, as DNA: TGTGCCAGCAGTGAAAGACAGGGGTCCTACGAGCAGTACTTC.

V usage is TRBV7-9 and J usage is TRBJ1-5; perhaps TRBD1 as D (6 bases). The CDR3 is made up of 15 amino acids. The V end lost 4 bases, the J end lost 0 bases, and 10 bases lay between the germline ends. Germline-derived CDR1 and CDR2 are SEHNR and FQNEAQ (reference sequence). The CDR3 region is CASSSQGNSNQPQHF. The CDR3 DNA sequence: TGTGCCAGCAGCTCGCAGGGGAATAGCAATCAGCCCCAGCATTTT.